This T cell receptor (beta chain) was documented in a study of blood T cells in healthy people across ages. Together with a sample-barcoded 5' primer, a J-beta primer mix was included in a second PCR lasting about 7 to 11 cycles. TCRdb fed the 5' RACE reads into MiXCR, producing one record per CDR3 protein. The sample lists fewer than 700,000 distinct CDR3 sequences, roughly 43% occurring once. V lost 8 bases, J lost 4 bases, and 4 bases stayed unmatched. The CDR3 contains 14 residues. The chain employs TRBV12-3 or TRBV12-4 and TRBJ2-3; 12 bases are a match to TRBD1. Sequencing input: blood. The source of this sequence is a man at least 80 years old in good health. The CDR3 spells CASGGTGGPDTQYF. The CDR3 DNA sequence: TGTGCCAGCGGCGGGACAGGGGGCCCAGATACGCAGTATTTT.